The sequence of this T cell receptor beta chain was determined in a study of Ad26.COV2.S vaccination and SARS-CoV-2 variants. Overall study: The donor participated in the COV1001 trial, in its Ad26.COV2.S arm.

Data came from immunoSEQ multiplex PCR; TCRdb stores just in-frame clones and leaves some out. The sample yields over 350,000 clones, approximately 91% seen once. Treatment given: around 19 received Ad26.COV2.S at low or high dose, single or two shots; several received placebo; per-sample allocation not given. All samples were drawn on day 63, counting from the first vaccine or placebo injection. The TCR was taken from a person between 18 and 59 years old who received the Ad26.COV2.S COVID-19 vaccine or a placebo. The sample here was peripheral blood, taken in a trial of Ad26.COV2.S vaccine versus placebo.

Here the CDR3 reads CASSLAGGQIYNEQFF. DNA for the CDR3: TGTGCCAGCAGCTTAGCGGGTGGACAAATCTACAATGAGCAGTTCTTC. V usage is TRBV7-8 and J usage is TRBJ2-1, with a possible D match to TRBD1 (5 bases). The CDR3 totals 16 residues. Germline V CDR1 and CDR2: SGHVS, FQNEAQ. The V end was cut by 0 bases, the J end by 3 bases, with 12 bases between.